The entry below describes one T cell receptor beta chain. Germline V gene data show CDR1 as LGHNA and CDR2 as YSLEER. This CDR3 region has 15 residues. Between the trimmed V and J ends, which lost 3 bases and 0 bases, there was a span of 9 bases. Clones were sequenced by immunoSEQ multiplex PCR, and TCRdb holds only the in-frame ones, with some missing. Among 10,000 to 12,000 clones, 84% were seen once, and the ten largest hold about 15%. The sample comes from a study of blood T cell dynamics during melanoma immunotherapy. The time point was: week 3, after first cycle of checkpoint inhibitor. The clonotype originates from a human donor with melanoma. The sample was blood, taken from a patient treated with checkpoint blockade. The chain recombines TRBV4-3 with TRBJ1-3; no definite D call. The CDR3 DNA reads TGCGCCAGCAGCCACTCCTGGGGCTCTGGAAACACCATATATTTT. It encodes CASSHSWGSGNTIYF.